This TCR beta chain was sequenced during a study of control samples from healthy donors and cancer patients. Germline-derived CDR1 and CDR2 are MNHEY and SMNVEV (reference sequence). There are 14 residues in the CDR3. V trimming: 5 bases; J trimming: 6 bases; junction bases outside the gene matches: 9. Assay used: immunoSEQ multiplex PCR; TCRdb lists only in-frame clones, some missing. The data hold around 19,000 clones, with approximately 80% observed a single time. Sample: PBMCs. This rearrangement joins TRBV27 to TRBJ1-1, with TRBD1 matching over 7 bases. The TCR comes from an elderly man with head and neck cancer. This chain's CDR3 is CASSMGQKSAEAFF. In DNA form, the CDR3 reads TGTGCCAGCAGTATGGGACAGAAGTCGGCTGAAGCTTTCTTT.